The 14 T cell receptor beta chains listed next were all sequenced from one sample in a study of regulatory T cells in long-lasting Graves disease. The time point was: newly diagnosed GD, antithyroid drugs for less than 3 months. RNA isolated from PBMCs was used to make the TCR library. With iRepertoire HTBI primers and Arm-PCR of CDR3 regions, TCR beta libraries were built. From the multiplex PCR reads, TCRdb called clonotypes with MiXCR, one entry per CDR3 protein. This table holds 550,000 to 650,000 distinct CDR3 sequences, about 16% found once. These same data were also listed under a study on T cells in Graves' hyperthyroidism and ophthalmopathy.

The material was peripheral blood mononuclear cells (PBMCs), obtained at new diagnosis, from a patient treated with antithyroid drugs. The source of these receptors is a young man with Graves disease.

This clonotype occurred a few times. This sequence is one base from a far larger clone and is likely a read error. The V call is TRBV28, the J call TRBJ2-7; D not resolved. The CDR3 is 11 residues long. CDR1 is MDHEN and CDR2 is SYDVKM in the germline V gene. The CDR3 spells CASSLTYEQCF. The CDR3 nucleotides read TGTGCCAGCAGTTTGACCTACGAGCAGTGCTTC.

This rearrangement joins TRBV10-3 to TRBJ2-7, with TRBD1 as a possible D gene (6 bases). Germline loops: CDR1 ENHRY, CDR2 SYGVKD. V lost 0 bases, J lost 5 bases, and 8 bases lay in between. This CDR3 is built from 13 residues. CDR3 DNA sequence: TGTGCCATCAGTGAGTCGACAGGCAACGAGCAGTACTTC. Encoded protein: CAISESTGNEQYF.

The chain is built from TRBV25-1 and TRBJ2-2; the match to TRBD1 covers 7 bases. This CDR3 is 24 amino acids long. Per germline, CDR1 MGHDK and CDR2 SYGVNS. J was trimmed by 1 base and V by 2 bases; bases with no gene match: 28. In DNA form, the CDR3 reads TGTGCCAGCAGTGAAGGCCCCCGTTTCCATATCCGGACAGGAACACCGGGGAACACCGGGGAGCTGTTTTTT. As protein: CASSEGPRFHIRTGTPGNTGELFF. The entire variable domain, with the rest obtained from reference TRBV25-1 and TRBJ2-2, is as follows: EADIYQTPRYLVIGTGKKITLECSQTMGHDKMYWYQQDPGMELHLIHYSYGVNSTEKGDLSSESTVSRIRTEHFPLTLESARPSHTSQYLCASSEGPRFHIRTGTPGNTGELFFGEGSRLTVL.

This clonotype was seen repeatedly, ten times or more. The rearrangement uses TRBV12-3 or TRBV12-4 and TRBJ2-2; D is ambiguous. V was trimmed by 1 base and J by 4 bases, leaving 7 bases between them. The CDR3 totals 14 residues. The CDR3 reads CASSLGATTGELFF. CDR3 coding DNA: TGTGCCAGCAGTTTAGGAGCGACCACCGGGGAGCTGTTTTTT.

This clonotype was detected only a few times. V and J are TRBV13 and TRBJ2-2; D ambiguous. CDR1 is PRHDT and CDR2 is FYEKMQ in the germline V gene (reference sequence). CDR3 length: 14 amino acids. V shed 3 bases and J shed 2 bases, with 7 bases lying between them. DNA for the CDR3: TGTGCCAGCAGCTTTGTGGATAACACCGGGGAGCTGTTTTTT. This sequence encodes CASSFVDNTGELFF.

This chain links TRBV6-5 with TRBJ1-2; possibly TRBD1 for D (6 bases). Trimming took off 0 bases at V and 5 bases at J, with 10 bases between the two ends. The germline V gene encodes CDR1 MNHEY and CDR2 SVGAGI. This CDR3 is 14 amino acids long. This CDR3 is CASSYSGTQYGYTF. CDR3 in DNA: TGTGCCAGCAGTTACTCAGGGACACAGTATGGCTACACCTTC.

This clonotype was detected ten times or more. The V call is TRBV2, the J call TRBJ2-7, with 10 positions matching TRBD1. Germline trimming cut 4 bases from V and 3 bases from J; bases unmatched to any gene: 6. Germline lookup yields CDR1 SNHLY and CDR2 FYNNEI. This CDR3 spans 15 amino acids. The CDR3 DNA is TGTGCCAGCAGTGCTGGAGGGACAGGGGTCTACGAGCAGTACTTC. It specifies CASSAGGTGVYEQYF.

This clonotype appeared many times. The V and J genes are TRBV24-1 and TRBJ2-5; 12 nucleotides line up with TRBD2. This CDR3 spans 16 amino acids. The germline V gene has CDR1 KGHDR and CDR2 SFDVKD. The V and J ends lost 4 bases and 0 bases, in that order; junction bases with no gene match: 2. This chain's CDR3 is CATSDWTSGNQETQYF. CDR3 sequence (DNA): TGTGCCACCAGTGACTGGACTAGCGGGAACCAAGAGACCCAGTACTTC.

The chain couples TRBV27 to TRBJ2-2; a possible D gene is TRBD1 (5 bases). V was clipped by 5 bases and J by 6 bases, with 19 bases between them. Germline assignment: CDR1 MNHEY and CDR2 SMNVEV (reference sequence). The CDR3 runs to 16 residues. This chain's CDR3 is CASSALRGDGPGELFF. Here the CDR3 DNA reads TGTGCCAGCAGTGCCCTTAGGGGTGATGGCCCCGGGGAGCTGTTTTTT.

In its sample, this clonotype was seen a few times. The V and J genes are TRBV11-2 and TRBJ1-5, with D possibly being TRBD1 (6 bases). Trimming took 3 bases from V and 6 from J, leaving 21 bases between them. Germline lookup yields CDR1 SGHAT and CDR2 FQNNGV. The CDR3 is made up of 17 amino acids. The CDR3 region is CASSLNRDGGRVQPQHF. The CDR3 nucleotides read TGTGCCAGCAGCTTGAATAGGGACGGGGGCCGGGTTCAGCCCCAGCATTTT.

The V and J genes are TRBV15 and TRBJ1-1, with a tentative D call TRBD1 (6 bases). Trimming took off 9 bases at V and 6 bases at J, with 11 bases between the two ends. This CDR3 is built from 11 residues. CDR1 is LNHNV, CDR2 YYDKDF, per germline (reference sequence). CDR3 nucleotide sequence: TGTGCCACTCAGGAGGGGGCTGAAGCTTTCTTT. Protein product: CATQEGAEAFF.

The chain is built from TRBV6-1 and TRBJ2-6, with D unclear. Germline assignment: CDR1 MNHNS and CDR2 SASEGT. This CDR3 has 13 residues. Trimming removed 4 bases from V and 4 bases from J, with 5 bases in between. CDR3 sequence: CASSVTGANVLTF. The CDR3 DNA reads as TGTGCCAGCAGTGTTACCGGGGCCAACGTCCTGACTTTC.

This clonotype has a count of ten or more. The chain employs TRBV2 and TRBJ1-1, with 9 bases that match TRBD1. Trimming at V came to 5 bases and at J to 3 bases, leaving 16 bases not matched to a gene. CDR3 length: 18 amino acids. Germline assignment: CDR1 SNHLY and CDR2 FYNNEI. In nucleotides, the CDR3 is TGTGCCAGCAGTTATACCCGGGACAGGGTTCGTTTTGACACTGAAGCTTTCTTT. This encodes CASSYTRDRVRFDTEAFF.

Many counts were recorded for this clonotype. The V and J genes are TRBV12-3 or TRBV12-4 and TRBJ2-1; D not resolved. V lost 1 base, J lost 10 bases, and 11 bases lay in between. The CDR3 length is 13 residues. The CDR3 here is CASSLVAGREQFF. The CDR3 coding sequence is TGTGCCAGCAGTTTAGTGGCTGGGCGGGAGCAGTTCTTC.